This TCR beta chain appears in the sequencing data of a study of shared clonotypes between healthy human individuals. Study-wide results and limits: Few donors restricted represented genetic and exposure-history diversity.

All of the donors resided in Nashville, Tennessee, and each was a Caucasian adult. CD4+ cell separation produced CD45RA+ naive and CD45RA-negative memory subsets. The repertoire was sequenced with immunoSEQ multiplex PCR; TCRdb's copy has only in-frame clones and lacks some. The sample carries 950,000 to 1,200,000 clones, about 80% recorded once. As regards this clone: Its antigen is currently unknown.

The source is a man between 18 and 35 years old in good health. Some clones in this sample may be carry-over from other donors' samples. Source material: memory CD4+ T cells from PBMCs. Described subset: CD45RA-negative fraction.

The CDR3 spells CASSLLQGGGETQYF. The CDR3 nucleotides are TGTGCCAGCAGCTTGCTACAGGGGGGCGGCGAGACCCAGTACTTC. The chain joins TRBV5-6 to TRBJ2-5; 8 nucleotides align to TRBD1. The V gene's germline CDR1 is SGHDT and CDR2 YYEEEE. The ends lost 1 base at V and 5 bases at J; junction bases unmatched: 7. The CDR3 has 15 residues.